A selection of T cell receptor beta chains follows, all from one sample in a study of OX40 agonist ivuxolimab in advanced cancers. Only in-frame clones appear in the TCRdb table, and some are missing; sequencing was by immunoSEQ multiplex PCR. The table records about 59,000 clones, about 90% of them present only once. The sample was CD4+ or CD8+ T cells sorted from blood, taken in a trial of the OX40 agonist ivuxolimab. The receptors stem from an adult with an advanced solid tumor such as melanoma, head and neck, liver or kidney cancer. Both conserved end residues are part of each CDR3. Fields, in order: V gene, CDR3 protein.

v_call: TRBV28; cdr3_aa: CASSLLPNRNTEAFF
v_call: TRBV29-1; cdr3_aa: CSVEAWDRGPEAFF
v_call: TRBV28; cdr3_aa: CASSFRRGSVDSPLHF
v_call: TRBV5-1; cdr3_aa: CASREGSVSYNEQFF
v_call: TRBV6-6; cdr3_aa: CASINSGGNEQFF
v_call: TRBV6-5; cdr3_aa: CASSYRAYNEQFF
v_call: TRBV6-5; cdr3_aa: CASSYRARGGTYEQYF
v_call: TRBV6-5; cdr3_aa: CASSYSRTGELFF
v_call: TRBV25-1; cdr3_aa: CASSDTEQETQYF
v_call: TRBV5-5; cdr3_aa: CASSPRPPDWSTSTDTQYF
v_call: TRBV5-4; cdr3_aa: CASSLWAFNEQFF
v_call: TRBV4-1; cdr3_aa: CASSQGMEYNYGYTF
v_call: TRBV7-8; cdr3_aa: CASSSWQQGTATQYF
v_call: TRBV5-1; cdr3_aa: CASSFDRDLYEQYF
v_call: TRBV10-3; cdr3_aa: CAISELVNTIYF
v_call: TRBV7-6; cdr3_aa: CASSPNQPRDPGETQYF
v_call: TRBV28; cdr3_aa: CASSRRLGDRSNYGYTF
v_call: TRBV6-1; cdr3_aa: CASRRWEGFDGYTF
v_call: TRBV27; cdr3_aa: CASSAGTGHNEQFF
v_call: TRBV6-6; cdr3_aa: CASGTNTGELFF
v_call: TRBV11-1; cdr3_aa: CASSLLGGLSYEQYF
v_call: TRBV6-5; cdr3_aa: CATLGVTGEEAFF
v_call: TRBV19; cdr3_aa: CASSIDLETGNINQPQHF
v_call: TRBV10-3; cdr3_aa: CAISRQRDGYTF
v_call: TRBV6-5; cdr3_aa: CAAAGTSSGNTIYF
v_call: TRBV6-5; cdr3_aa: CASSYGFGNTEAFF
v_call: TRBV28; cdr3_aa: CASSLGGEGYEQYF
v_call: TRBV7-9; cdr3_aa: CASSSGAGNTIYF
v_call: TRBV29-1; cdr3_aa: CSVRGLVDNEQFF
v_call: TRBV28; cdr3_aa: CASSLETRYGYTF
v_call: TRBV25-1; cdr3_aa: CASSEWSTDTQYF
v_call: TRBV5-1; cdr3_aa: CASKNRGDPDTQYF
v_call: TRBV28; cdr3_aa: CACARDDQPQHF
v_call: TRBV14; cdr3_aa: CASSQDRRDTQYF
v_call: TRBV19; cdr3_aa: CASSPGQESDEQYF
v_call: TRBV2; cdr3_aa: CAATSQDYEQYF